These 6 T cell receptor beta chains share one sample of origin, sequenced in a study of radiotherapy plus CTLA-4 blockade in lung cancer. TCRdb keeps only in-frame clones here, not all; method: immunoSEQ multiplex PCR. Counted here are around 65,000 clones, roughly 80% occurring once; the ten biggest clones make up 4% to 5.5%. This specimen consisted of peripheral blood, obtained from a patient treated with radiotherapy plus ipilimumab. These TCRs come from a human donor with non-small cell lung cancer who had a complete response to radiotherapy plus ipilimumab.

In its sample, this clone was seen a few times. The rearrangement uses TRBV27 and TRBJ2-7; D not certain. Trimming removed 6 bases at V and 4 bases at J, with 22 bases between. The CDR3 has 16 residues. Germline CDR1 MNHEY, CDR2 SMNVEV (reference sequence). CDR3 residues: CASSPMSWPTSYEQYV. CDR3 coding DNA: TGTGCCAGCAGCCCCATGAGTTGGCCTACCTCTTACGAGCAGTACGTC.

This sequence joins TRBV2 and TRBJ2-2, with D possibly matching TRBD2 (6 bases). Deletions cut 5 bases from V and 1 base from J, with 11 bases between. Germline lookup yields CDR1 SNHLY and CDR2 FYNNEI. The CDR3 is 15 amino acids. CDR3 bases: TGTGCCAGCAGTTTCCGTAGCGGGAACACCGGGGAGCTGTTTTTT. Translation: CASSFRSGNTGELFF.

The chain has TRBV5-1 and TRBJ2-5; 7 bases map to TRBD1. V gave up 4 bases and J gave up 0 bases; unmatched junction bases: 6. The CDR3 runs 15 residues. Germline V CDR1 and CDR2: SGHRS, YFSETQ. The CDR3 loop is CASSGGQAYQETQYF. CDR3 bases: TGCGCCAGCAGCGGCGGACAGGCGTACCAAGAGACCCAGTACTTC.

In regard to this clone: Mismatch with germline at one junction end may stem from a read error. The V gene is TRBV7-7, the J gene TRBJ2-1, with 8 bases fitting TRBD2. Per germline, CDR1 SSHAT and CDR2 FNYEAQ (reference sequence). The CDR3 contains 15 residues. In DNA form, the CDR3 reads TGTGCTAGCAGCTTAGGTAGCGGGAAGTTTGAGGAGCAGTTCTTC. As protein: CASSLGSGKFEEQFF. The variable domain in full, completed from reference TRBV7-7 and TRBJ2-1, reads GAGVSQSPRYKVTKRGQDVTLRCDPISSHATLYWYQQALGQGPEFLTYFNYEAQPDKSGLPSDRFSAERPEGSISTLTIQRTEQRDSAMYRCASSLGSGKFEEQFFGPGTRLTVL.

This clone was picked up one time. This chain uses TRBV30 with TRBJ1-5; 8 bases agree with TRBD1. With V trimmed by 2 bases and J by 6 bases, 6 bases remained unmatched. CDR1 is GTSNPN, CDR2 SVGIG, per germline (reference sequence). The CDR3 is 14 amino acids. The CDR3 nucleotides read TGTGCCTGGAGTCAAGACAGGGGTGGTCAGCCCCAGCATTTT. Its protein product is CAWSQDRGGQPQHF.

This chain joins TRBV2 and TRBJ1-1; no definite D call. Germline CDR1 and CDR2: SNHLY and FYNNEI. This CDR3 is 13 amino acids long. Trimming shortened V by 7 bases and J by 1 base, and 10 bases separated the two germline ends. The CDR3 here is CASNPTPNTEAFF. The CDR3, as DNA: TGTGCCAGCAACCCCACACCGAACACTGAAGCTTTCTTT.